This T cell receptor (beta chain) was captured by sequencing in a study of cytomegalovirus exposure and HLA in healthy donors. The wider study: In a later analysis, the 130 or so validation repertoires were reported to have used the same platform as the 550 to 850 first-cohort repertoires. Overall study results and limits: In vitro work confirmed that three CMV-associated chains recognize CMV antigens.

For this clone: Its antigen is unidentified.

Data came from immunoSEQ multiplex PCR; TCRdb stores just in-frame clones and leaves some out. Altogether some 79,000 clones are present, over 90% being singletons, with the ten largest covering approximately 3%. The donors were members of the validation cohort, which comprised 90 to 150 subjects and was separate from the first cohort of roughly 700 subjects. V gave up 4 bases and J gave up 2 bases; unmatched junction bases: 3. CDR3 length equals 14 residues. Germline V lookup: CDR1 SGHVS, CDR2 FNYEAQ. Sequencing was performed on PBMCs. The TCR originated in a woman aged 18-35 years in good health and CMV-seropositive. V gene TRBV7-6 combines with J gene TRBJ2-3, with 7 bases fitting TRBD1. The CDR3 nucleotides are TGTGCCAGCAGCTCGACAGGGTCCACAGATACGCAGTATTTT. It yields the protein CASSSTGSTDTQYF.